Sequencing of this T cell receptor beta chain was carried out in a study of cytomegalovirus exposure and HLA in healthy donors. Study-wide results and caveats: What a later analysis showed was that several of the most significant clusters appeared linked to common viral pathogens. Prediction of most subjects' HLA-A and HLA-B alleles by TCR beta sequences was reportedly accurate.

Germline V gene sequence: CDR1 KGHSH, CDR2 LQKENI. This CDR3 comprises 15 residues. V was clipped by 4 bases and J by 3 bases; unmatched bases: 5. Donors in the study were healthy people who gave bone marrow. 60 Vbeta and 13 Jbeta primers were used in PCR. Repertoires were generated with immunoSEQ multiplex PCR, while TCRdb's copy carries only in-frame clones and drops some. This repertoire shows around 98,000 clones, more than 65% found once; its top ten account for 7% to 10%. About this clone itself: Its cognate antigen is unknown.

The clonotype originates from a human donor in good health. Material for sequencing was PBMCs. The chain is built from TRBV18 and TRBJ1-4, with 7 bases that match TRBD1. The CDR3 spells CASSRQGDSNEKLFF. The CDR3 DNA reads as TGTGCCAGCTCACGGCAGGGGGACTCTAATGAAAAACTGTTTTTT.